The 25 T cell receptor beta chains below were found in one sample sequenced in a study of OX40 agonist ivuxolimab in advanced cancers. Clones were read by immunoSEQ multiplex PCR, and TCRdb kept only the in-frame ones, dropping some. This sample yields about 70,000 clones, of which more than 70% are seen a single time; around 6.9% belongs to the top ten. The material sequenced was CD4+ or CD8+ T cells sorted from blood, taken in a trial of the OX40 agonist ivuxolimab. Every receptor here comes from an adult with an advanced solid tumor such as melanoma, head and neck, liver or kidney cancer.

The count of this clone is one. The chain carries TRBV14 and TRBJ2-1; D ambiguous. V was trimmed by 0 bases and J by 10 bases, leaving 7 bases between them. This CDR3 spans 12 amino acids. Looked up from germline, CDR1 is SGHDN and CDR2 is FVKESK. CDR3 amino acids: CASSQDWREQFF. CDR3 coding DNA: TGTGCCAGCAGCCAAGATTGGCGGGAGCAGTTCTTC.

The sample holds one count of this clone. CDR3 in DNA: TGTGCCAGCAGCCTGGGACATAGCTATGGCTACACCTTC. It codes for CASSLGHSYGYTF. J is TRBJ1-2 and V is TRBV7-9; perhaps TRBD1 as D (6 bases). The V end was cut by 5 bases, the J end by 4 bases, with 11 bases between. The CDR3 contains 13 residues. Per germline, CDR1 SEHNR and CDR2 FQNEAQ (reference sequence).

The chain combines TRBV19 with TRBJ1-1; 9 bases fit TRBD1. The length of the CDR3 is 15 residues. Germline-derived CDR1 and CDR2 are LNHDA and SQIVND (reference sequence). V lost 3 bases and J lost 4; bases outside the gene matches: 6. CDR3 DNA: TGTGCCAGTAGTATTACAGGGGGCTCGCGCACTGAAGCTTTCTTT. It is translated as CASSITGGSRTEAFF.

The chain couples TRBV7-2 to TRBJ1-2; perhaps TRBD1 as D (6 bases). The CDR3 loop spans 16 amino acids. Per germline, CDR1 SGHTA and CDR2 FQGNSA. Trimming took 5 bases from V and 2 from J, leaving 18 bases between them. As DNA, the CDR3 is TGTGCCAGCAGCCCCAGTGCGGGGGCGCCGAACTATGGCTACACCTTC. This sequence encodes CASSPSAGAPNYGYTF.

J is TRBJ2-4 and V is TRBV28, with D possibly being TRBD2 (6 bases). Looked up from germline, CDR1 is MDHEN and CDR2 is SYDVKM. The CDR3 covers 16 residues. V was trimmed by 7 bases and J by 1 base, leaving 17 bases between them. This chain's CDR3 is CASTGSLVGAKNIQYF. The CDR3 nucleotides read TGTGCCAGCACCGGGAGCCTGGTCGGGGCCAAAAACATTCAGTACTTC.

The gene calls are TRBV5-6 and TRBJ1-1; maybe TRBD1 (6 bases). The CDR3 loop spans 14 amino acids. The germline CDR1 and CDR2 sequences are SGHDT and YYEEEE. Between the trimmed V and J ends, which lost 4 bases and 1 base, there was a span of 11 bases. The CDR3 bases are TGTGCCAGCAGCACCCAGGGGTCGAACACTGAAGCTTTCTTT. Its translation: CASSTQGSNTEAFF.

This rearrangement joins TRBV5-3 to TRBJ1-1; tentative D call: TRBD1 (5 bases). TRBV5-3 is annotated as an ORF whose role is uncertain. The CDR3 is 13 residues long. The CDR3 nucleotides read TGTGCTCAGAGGGGTCAAGACGACACTGAAGCTTTCTTT. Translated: CAQRGQDDTEAFF.

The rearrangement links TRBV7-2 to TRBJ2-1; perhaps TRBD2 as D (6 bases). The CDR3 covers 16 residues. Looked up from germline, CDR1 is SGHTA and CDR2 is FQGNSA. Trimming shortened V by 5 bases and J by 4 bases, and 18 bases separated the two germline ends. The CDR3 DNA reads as TGTGCCAGCAGCCTTAGGTGGGGTAGCGGATACAATGAGCAGTTCTTC. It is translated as CASSLRWGSGYNEQFF.

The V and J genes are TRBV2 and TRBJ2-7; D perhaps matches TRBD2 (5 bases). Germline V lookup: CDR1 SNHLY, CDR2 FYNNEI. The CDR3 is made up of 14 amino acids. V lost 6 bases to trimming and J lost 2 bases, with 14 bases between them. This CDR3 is CASRRSGSTYEQYF. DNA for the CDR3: TGTGCCAGCAGAAGAAGCGGATCCACCTACGAGCAGTACTTC.

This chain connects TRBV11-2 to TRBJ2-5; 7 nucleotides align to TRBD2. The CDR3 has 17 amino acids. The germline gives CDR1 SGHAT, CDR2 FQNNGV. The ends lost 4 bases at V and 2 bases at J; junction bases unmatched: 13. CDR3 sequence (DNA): TGTGCCAGCAGCTCAACGGCCTACGGGGGGTGGCAAGAGACCCAGTACTTC. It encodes CASSSTAYGGWQETQYF.

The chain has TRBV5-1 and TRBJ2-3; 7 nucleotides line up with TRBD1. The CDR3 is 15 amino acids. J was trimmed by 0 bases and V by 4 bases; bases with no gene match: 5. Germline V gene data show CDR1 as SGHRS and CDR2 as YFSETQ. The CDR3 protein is CASSGTGVSTDTQYF. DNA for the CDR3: TGCGCCAGCAGCGGAACAGGGGTCAGCACAGATACGCAGTATTTT.

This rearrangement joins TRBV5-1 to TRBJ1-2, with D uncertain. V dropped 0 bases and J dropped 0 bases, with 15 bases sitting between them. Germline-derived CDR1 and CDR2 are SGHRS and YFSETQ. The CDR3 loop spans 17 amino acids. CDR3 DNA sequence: TGCGCCAGCAGCTTGGGGTCCAAAACTAATACTAACTATGGCTACACCTTC. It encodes CASSLGSKTNTNYGYTF.

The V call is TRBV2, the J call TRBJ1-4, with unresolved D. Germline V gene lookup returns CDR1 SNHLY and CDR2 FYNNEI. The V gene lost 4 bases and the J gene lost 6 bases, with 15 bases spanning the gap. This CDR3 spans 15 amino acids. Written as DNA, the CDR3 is TGTGCCAGCAGTGGCCGACGCAGGTGGGATGAAAAACTGTTTTTT. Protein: CASSGRRRWDEKLFF.

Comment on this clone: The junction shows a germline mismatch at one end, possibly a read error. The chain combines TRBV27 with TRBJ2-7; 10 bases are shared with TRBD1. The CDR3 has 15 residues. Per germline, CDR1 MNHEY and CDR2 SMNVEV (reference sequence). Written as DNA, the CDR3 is TGTACCAGCAGCGCTACGGGACAGGGGTTTTACGAGCAGTACTTC. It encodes CTSSATGQGFYEQYF.

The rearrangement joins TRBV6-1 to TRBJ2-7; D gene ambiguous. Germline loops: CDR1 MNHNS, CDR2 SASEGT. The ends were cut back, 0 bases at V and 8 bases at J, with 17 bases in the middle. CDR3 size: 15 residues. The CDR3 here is CASSEAPRLAHQQYF. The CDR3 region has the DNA TGTGCCAGCAGTGAAGCGCCTCGGTTGGCCCACCAGCAGTACTTC.

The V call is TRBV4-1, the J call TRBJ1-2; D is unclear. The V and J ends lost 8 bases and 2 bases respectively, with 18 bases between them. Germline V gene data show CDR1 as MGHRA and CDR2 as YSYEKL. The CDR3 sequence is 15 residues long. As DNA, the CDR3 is TGCGCCAGCTCGTTTCAACAGCTACAGAACTATGGCTACACCTTC. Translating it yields CASSFQQLQNYGYTF.

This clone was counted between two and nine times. Here the CDR3 reads CASSRTSLYEQYF. In DNA form, the CDR3 reads TGTGCCAGTAGTAGGACATCCCTCTACGAGCAGTACTTC. The chain carries TRBV19 and TRBJ2-7; weak D call: TRBD1 (5 bases). This CDR3 contains 13 residues. Trimming took off 4 bases at V and 3 bases at J, with 10 bases between the two ends. Per the germline V gene, CDR1 is LNHDA and CDR2 is SQIVND (reference sequence). The full variable domain, its missing parts supplied by reference TRBV19 and TRBJ2-7, is DGGITQSPKYLFRKEGQNVTLSCEQNLNHDAMYWYRQDPGQGLRLIYYSQIVNDFQKGDIAEGYSVSREKKESFPLTVTSAQKNPTAFYLCASSRTSLYEQYFGPGTRLTVT.

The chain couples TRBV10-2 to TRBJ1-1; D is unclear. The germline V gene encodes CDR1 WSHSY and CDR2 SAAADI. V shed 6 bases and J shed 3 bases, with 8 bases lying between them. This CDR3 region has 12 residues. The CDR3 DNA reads TGCGCCAGCAGGGAGGGTGACACTGAAGCTTTCTTT. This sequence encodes CASREGDTEAFF.

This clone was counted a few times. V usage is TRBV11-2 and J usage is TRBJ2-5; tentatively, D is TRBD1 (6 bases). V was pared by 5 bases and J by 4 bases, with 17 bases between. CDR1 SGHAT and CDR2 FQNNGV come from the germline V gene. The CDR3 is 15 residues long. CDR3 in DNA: TGTGCCAGCAGCCTAAGAACAGGGCTTCGAGAGACCCAGTACTTC. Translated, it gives CASSLRTGLRETQYF.

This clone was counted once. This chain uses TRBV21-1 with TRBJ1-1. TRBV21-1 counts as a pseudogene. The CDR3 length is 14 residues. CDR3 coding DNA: TGTGCCAGCAGCAGGGGGACGGTGAACACTGAAGCTTTCTTT. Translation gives CASSRGTVNTEAFF.

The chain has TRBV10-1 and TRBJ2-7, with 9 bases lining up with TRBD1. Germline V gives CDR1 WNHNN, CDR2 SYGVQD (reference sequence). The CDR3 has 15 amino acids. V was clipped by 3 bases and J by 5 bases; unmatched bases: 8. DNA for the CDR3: TGCGCCAGCAGTGATCGAAGGACAGGGGTGAACGAGCAGTACTTC. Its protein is CASSDRRTGVNEQYF.

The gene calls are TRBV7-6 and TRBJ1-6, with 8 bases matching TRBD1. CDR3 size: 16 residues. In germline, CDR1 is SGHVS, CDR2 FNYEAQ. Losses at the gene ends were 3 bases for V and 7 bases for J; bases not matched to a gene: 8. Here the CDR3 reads CASSFQDREGNSPLHF. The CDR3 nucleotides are TGTGCCAGCAGCTTCCAGGACAGGGAAGGGAATTCACCCCTCCACTTT.

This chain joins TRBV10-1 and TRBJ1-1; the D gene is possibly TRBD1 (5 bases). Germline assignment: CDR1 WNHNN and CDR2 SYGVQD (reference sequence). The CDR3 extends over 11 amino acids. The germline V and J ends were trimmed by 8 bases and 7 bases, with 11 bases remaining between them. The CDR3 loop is CASSRGGEAFF. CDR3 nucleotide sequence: TGCGCCAGCTCCCGGGGGGGTGAAGCTTTCTTT.

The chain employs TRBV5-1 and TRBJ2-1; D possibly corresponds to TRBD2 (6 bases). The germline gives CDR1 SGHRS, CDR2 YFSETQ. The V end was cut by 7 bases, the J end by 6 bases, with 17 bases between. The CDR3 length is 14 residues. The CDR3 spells CASGTGTAFNEQFF. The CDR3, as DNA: TGCGCCAGCGGCACCGGGACTGCCTTCAATGAGCAGTTCTTC.

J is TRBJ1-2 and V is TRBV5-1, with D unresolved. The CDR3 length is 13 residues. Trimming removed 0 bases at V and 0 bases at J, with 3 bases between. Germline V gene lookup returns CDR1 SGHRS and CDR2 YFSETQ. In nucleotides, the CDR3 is TGCGCCAGCAGCTTGGGATCTAACTATGGCTACACCTTC. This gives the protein CASSLGSNYGYTF.